What follows are 9 T cell receptor beta chains derived from one specimen sequenced in a study of CXCR3-negative and CXCR3-positive naive CD8 T cells. Libraries were UMI-labeled 5' RACE TRB cDNA. TCRdb reanalyzed the 5' RACE reads, giving one entry per CDR3 protein sequence and no DNA. Its table lists approximately 56,000 distinct CDR3 sequences. The specimen was memory CD8+ T cells from blood. These receptors were obtained from a human donor in good health. Some clones in this sample may be carry-over from other donors' samples.

The rearrangement links TRBV18 to TRBJ1-4. Germline values: CDR1 KGHSH, CDR2 LQKENI. CDR3 size: 14 residues. This CDR3 is CASSPQATNEKLFF.

The chain is built from TRBV27 and TRBJ2-1; TCRdb outputs TRBD2, but without DNA this stays unchecked. Germline lookup yields CDR1 MNHEY and CDR2 SMNVEV (reference sequence). The CDR3 has 15 amino acids. This CDR3 is CASRQTLLPYNEQFF.

The V gene is TRBV12-3 or TRBV12-4, the J gene TRBJ2-2; lacking DNA, the TRBD1 call made by TCRdb goes unchecked. The CDR3 consists of 15 residues. The CDR3 reads CASSLAYQGTGELFF.

CDR3: CASSFGEDTGELFF. The chain uses TRBV5-6 and TRBJ2-2. CDR3 length equals 14 residues. Germline lookup yields CDR1 SGHDT and CDR2 YYEEEE. Full variable domain (remainder filled in from reference TRBV5-6 and TRBJ2-2): DAGVTQSPTHLIKTRGQQVTLRCSPKSGHDTVSWYQQALGQGPQFIFQYYEEEERQRGNFPDRFSGHQFPNYSSELNVNALLLGDSALYLCASSFGEDTGELFFGEGSRLTVL.

V is TRBV12-3 or TRBV12-4 and J is TRBJ2-1. This CDR3 contains 13 residues. CDR3 amino acids: CASSLGYTNEQFF.

This rearrangement joins TRBV29-1 to TRBJ1-1. This CDR3 has 16 residues. Looked up from germline, CDR1 is SQVTM and CDR2 is ANQGSEA. The CDR3 protein is CSVEDARSEWNTEAFF.

The chain has TRBV6-5 and TRBJ2-2; TCRdb's D call of TRBD2 is untestable without DNA. Looked up from germline, CDR1 is MNHEY and CDR2 is SVGAGI. This CDR3 is built from 13 residues. This chain's CDR3 is CATKFLGGGELFF.

The chain uses TRBV28 and TRBJ2-3. Germline V lookup: CDR1 MDHEN, CDR2 SYDVKM. The CDR3 runs to 14 residues. The CDR3 spells CASSLWQGPDTQYF.

The chain has TRBV29-1 and TRBJ2-7. This CDR3 has 13 amino acids. Germline CDR1 SQVTM, CDR2 ANQGSEA. This CDR3 is CSVEGTDSYEQYF.